The rows below give T cell receptor beta chains drawn from one sample of a study of T cell responses to AZD1222 COVID-19 vaccine. Sequencing was performed with immunoSEQ multiplex PCR; in TCRdb, only in-frame clones are kept and a portion is missing. The table shows more than 110,000 clones, with about nine tenths occurring only once. Sequenced material: peripheral blood, taken on day 0 of AZD1222 vaccination. These TCRs come from an adult in good health. Each CDR3 is given with its conserved first and last residue. The D gene is left open where the match is weak. Size is stated for part of the rows, as once, few or many counts, or as a class when the clone is expanded.

>TRBV24-1|NA|TRBJ1-5|NA
CATSDSYQPQHF
TGTGCCACCAGTGACAGCTATCAGCCCCAGCATTTT
>TRBV3-1/TRBV3-2|NA|TRBJ1-3|NA
CASSQDWGSGNTIYF
TGTGCCAGCAGCCAAGATTGGGGGTCCGGAAACACCATATATTTT
>TRBV24-1|NA|TRBJ2-2|NA
CATRGEGDTGELFF
TGTGCCACCAGAGGAGAGGGGGATACCGGGGAGCTGTTTTTT
>TRBV9|NA|TRBJ1-1|NA
CASSLSTGDTEAFF
TGTGCCAGCAGCCTCAGCACGGGGGACACTGAAGCTTTCTTT
>TRBV2|once|TRBJ1-1|NA
CASSQRPDTEAFF
TGTGCCAGCAGTCAGCGTCCGGACACTGAAGCTTTCTTT
>TRBV18|once|TRBJ1-1|NA
CASSPQIHREGDTEAFF
TGTGCCAGCTCACCACAGATACACAGGGAAGGCGACACTGAAGCTTTCTTT
>TRBV6-5|once|TRBJ1-5|NA
CASSYSTAAEAQHF
TGTGCCAGCAGTTACTCGACTGCTGCGGAGGCCCAGCATTTT
>TRBV6-2/TRBV6-3|NA|TRBJ2-5|TRBD2
CASSHGTSGRGTQYF
TGTGCCAGCAGTCACGGGACTAGCGGGAGGGGGACCCAGTACTTC
>TRBV5-1|NA|TRBJ2-1|NA
CASSLDYNEQFF
TGCGCCAGCAGCTTGGACTACAATGAGCAGTTCTTC
>TRBV21-1|NA|TRBJ2-2|NA
CASSKRGPLGELFF
TGTGCCAGCAGCAAAAGGGGGCCGCTTGGGGAGCTGTTTTTT
>TRBV5-1|NA|TRBJ1-3|NA
CASSSQAGTGDTIYF
TGCGCCAGCAGCTCCCAAGCGGGCACGGGGGACACCATATATTTT
>TRBV2|NA|TRBJ1-5|NA
CASSELGVGQPQHF
TGTGCCAGCAGTGAACTGGGCGTGGGGCAGCCCCAGCATTTT
>TRBV5-1|few|TRBJ1-2|NA
CASSLSGSTNYGYTF
TGCGCCAGCAGCTTGAGTGGCAGCACTAACTATGGCTACACCTTC
>TRBV3-1/TRBV3-2|NA|TRBJ2-7|NA
CASSQGSSYEQYF
TGTGCCAGCAGCCAAGGCTCGAGTTACGAGCAGTACTTC
>TRBV18|NA|TRBJ2-5|NA
CASSPARLAQETQYF
TGTGCCAGCTCACCTGCAAGATTAGCACAAGAGACCCAGTACTTC
>TRBV2|NA|TRBJ2-3|TRBD2
CASSALAVTDTQYF
TGTGCCAGCAGTGCTCTAGCGGTCACAGATACGCAGTATTTT
>TRBV6-6|NA|TRBJ2-1|TRBD2
CASSYLAGGYEQFF
TGTGCCAGCAGTTACTTAGCGGGGGGGTATGAGCAGTTCTTC
>TRBV19|NA|TRBJ2-2|TRBD2
CASKGIAGGTGELFF
TGTGCCAGTAAGGGGATAGCGGGAGGGACCGGGGAGCTGTTTTTT
>TRBV5-1|NA|TRBJ1-6|NA
CASSLATNSPLHF
TGCGCCAGCAGCTTAGCGACTAATTCACCCCTCCACTTT
>TRBV11-3|NA|TRBJ1-2|TRBD1
CASSLERRDRTNYGYTF
TGTGCCAGCAGCTTAGAGCGGCGGGACAGGACTAACTATGGCTACACCTTC
>TRBV5-1|NA|TRBJ2-3|NA
CASSPGVSSTDTQYF
TGCGCCAGCAGCCCAGGGGTCTCTAGCACAGATACGCAGTATTTT
>TRBV5-1|NA|TRBJ1-4|NA
CASRKLGGSTNEKLFF
TGCGCCAGCAGAAAGTTGGGTGGATCAACTAATGAAAAACTGTTTTTT
>TRBV5-5|NA|TRBJ2-7|NA
CASSLRWGYEQYF
TGTGCCAGCAGCTTGCGGTGGGGGTACGAGCAGTACTTC
>TRBV30|NA|TRBJ1-2|TRBD1
CAWSQHNRGGYGYTF
TGTGCCTGGAGTCAACATAACAGGGGCGGCTATGGCTACACCTTC
>TRBV5-6|NA|TRBJ1-1|TRBD1
CASSLIRGAEAFF
TGTGCCAGCAGCTTGATCAGGGGGGCTGAAGCTTTCTTT
>TRBV7-2|few|TRBJ1-1|NA
CASSFTGRGITEAFF
TGTGCCAGCAGTTTCACAGGGAGGGGAATCACTGAAGCTTTCTTT
>TRBV19|NA|TRBJ2-3|TRBD1
CASQGAPSTDTQYF
TGTGCCAGTCAGGGGGCTCCCAGCACAGATACGCAGTATTTT
>TRBV5-1|NA|TRBJ2-3|NA
CASSQVALNWATDTQYF
TGCGCCAGCAGCCAAGTAGCCCTGAATTGGGCAACAGATACGCAGTATTTT
>TRBV20-1|NA|TRBJ1-2|TRBD1
CSASIPGTGKFYTF
TGCAGTGCTAGTATCCCCGGGACAGGGAAGTTTTACACCTTC
>TRBV30|NA|TRBJ1-1|NA
CAWRVGGPTEAFF
TGTGCCTGGAGGGTCGGGGGCCCCACTGAAGCTTTCTTT
>TRBV19|NA|TRBJ1-4|NA
CASSVMTEDNEKLFF
TGTGCCAGTAGTGTGATGACAGAAGATAATGAAAAACTGTTTTTT
>TRBV21-1|NA|TRBJ2-3|NA
CASSIRTGVGADTQYF
TGTGCCAGCAGCATTCGGACGGGAGTGGGGGCAGATACGCAGTATTTT
>TRBV14|NA|TRBJ1-1|NA
CASSHLDSMNTEAFF
TGTGCCAGCAGCCACCTGGACAGTATGAACACTGAAGCTTTCTTT
>TRBV6-6|NA|TRBJ2-7|NA
CASSRGGPGTVSYEQYF
TGTGCCAGCAGCAGGGGAGGGCCTGGTACGGTATCCTACGAGCAGTACTTC
>TRBV4-2|NA|TRBJ2-2|TRBD2
CASSQESSGNTGELFF
TGTGCCAGCAGCCAAGAGTCTAGCGGAAACACCGGGGAGCTGTTTTTT
>TRBV3-1/TRBV3-2|NA|TRBJ1-2|NA
CASSQFGGTTYGYTF
TGTGCCAGCAGCCAGTTCGGGGGGACAACCTATGGCTACACCTTC
>TRBV7-8|NA|TRBJ2-1|NA
CASSLLDSPEQFF
TGTGCCAGCAGCTTACTGGATTCCCCGGAGCAGTTCTTC
>TRBV6-6|NA|TRBJ2-3|NA
CATQTDTQYF
TGTGCCACCCAGACAGATACGCAGTATTTT
>TRBV19|NA|TRBJ1-3|NA
CASRKERSGNTIYF
TGTGCCAGTAGAAAGGAACGGTCCGGAAACACCATATATTTT
>TRBV12-2|NA|TRBJ1-1|NA
CASRFLNRDRGNTEAFF
TGTGCAAGTCGCTTCCTTAACCGGGACAGGGGAAACACTGAAGCTTTCTTT
>TRBV5-1|NA|TRBJ1-5|NA
CASSLDGSGNQPQHF
TGCGCCAGCAGCTTGGATGGGAGTGGCAATCAGCCCCAGCATTTT
>TRBV24-1|NA|TRBJ1-2|NA
CATSDFHSVYTF
TGTGCCACCAGTGATTTCCATTCCGTATATACCTTC
>TRBV6-5|NA|TRBJ2-1|TRBD2
CASSYSGTSGANEQFF
TGTGCCAGCAGTTACTCCGGGACTAGCGGTGCCAATGAGCAGTTCTTC
>TRBV19|NA|TRBJ2-2|NA
CASSINRNTGELFF
TGTGCCAGTAGTATAAACAGGAACACCGGGGAGCTGTTTTTT
>TRBV7-6|NA|TRBJ1-5|NA
CASSLRGGPLGNQPQHF
TGTGCCAGCAGCTTAAGGGGGGGGCCGCTCGGCAATCAGCCCCAGCATTTT
>TRBV2|NA|TRBJ2-1|TRBD2
CASLGLGRVGSYNEQFF
TGTGCCAGCCTGGGACTAGGTAGGGTGGGCTCCTACAATGAGCAGTTCTTC
>TRBV11-3|NA|TRBJ2-7|NA
CASSLAGDSYEQYF
TGTGCCAGCAGCTTAGCGGGAGACTCCTACGAGCAGTACTTC
>TRBV19|once|TRBJ1-6|NA
CASTRGALDSPLHF
TGTGCCAGTACCCGGGGGGCCTTGGATTCACCCCTCCACTTT
>TRBV5-4|once|TRBJ1-2|TRBD1
CASSQQGASNYGYTF
TGTGCCAGCTCACAACAGGGGGCGTCTAACTATGGCTACACCTTC
>TRBV6-5|NA|TRBJ2-3|TRBD2
CASSYSGLADTDTQYF
TGTGCCAGCAGTTACTCTGGACTAGCGGACACAGATACGCAGTATTTT
>TRBV7-7|NA|TRBJ1-3|NA
CASSSSLSGNTIYF
TGTGCCAGCAGCTCTTCCCTCTCTGGAAACACCATATATTTT
>TRBV19|NA|TRBJ1-2|TRBD1
CATETAGTGVYGYTF
TGTGCCACTGAGACCGCCGGGACAGGAGTGTATGGCTACACCTTC
>TRBV4-2|many|TRBJ1-5|TRBD1
CASSQEEGGREPQHF
TGTGCCAGCAGCCAAGAGGAAGGGGGCAGAGAGCCCCAGCATTTT
>TRBV29-1|once|TRBJ2-2|NA
CSVEENQHGELFF
TGCAGCGTCGAGGAAAATCAACACGGGGAGCTGTTTTTT
>TRBV2|NA|TRBJ1-1|TRBD1
CASSLLQRGPGEAFF
TGTGCCAGCAGCCTTTTACAAAGGGGGCCGGGTGAAGCTTTCTTT
>TRBV14|once|TRBJ2-7|NA
CASSRFDGGSYEQYF
TGTGCCAGCAGTCGCTTTGACGGGGGTTCCTACGAGCAGTACTTC
>TRBV6-5|NA|TRBJ1-5|NA
CASRYSGTNNQPQHF
TGTGCCAGCAGATACAGCGGGACAAACAATCAGCCCCAGCATTTT
>TRBV9|NA|TRBJ2-3|NA
CASSVNSGEDTQYF
TGTGCCAGCAGTGTCAACTCGGGGGAGGATACGCAGTATTTT
>TRBV6-4|NA|TRBJ1-2|TRBD1
CASSPTGQDGYTF
TGTGCCAGCAGTCCCACTGGACAGGATGGCTACACCTTC